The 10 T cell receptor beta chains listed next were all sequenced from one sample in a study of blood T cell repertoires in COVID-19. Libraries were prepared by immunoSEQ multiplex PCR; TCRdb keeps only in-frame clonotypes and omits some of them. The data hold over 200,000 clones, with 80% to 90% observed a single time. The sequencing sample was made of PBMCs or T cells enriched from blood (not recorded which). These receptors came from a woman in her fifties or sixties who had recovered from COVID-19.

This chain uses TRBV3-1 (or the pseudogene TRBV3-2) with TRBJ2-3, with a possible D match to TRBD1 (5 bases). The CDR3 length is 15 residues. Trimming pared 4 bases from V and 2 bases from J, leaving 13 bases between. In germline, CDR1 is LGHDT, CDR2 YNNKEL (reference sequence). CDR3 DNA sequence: TGTGCCAGCAGCCTAGGGGTTCTTCCCACAGATACGCAGTATTTT. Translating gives CASSLGVLPTDTQYF.

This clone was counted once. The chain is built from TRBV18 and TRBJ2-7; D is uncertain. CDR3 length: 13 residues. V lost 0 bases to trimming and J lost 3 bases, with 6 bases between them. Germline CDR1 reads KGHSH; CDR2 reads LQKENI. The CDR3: CASSPPTSYEQYF. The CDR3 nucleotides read TGTGCCAGCTCACCACCGACAAGCTACGAGCAGTACTTC.

The chain's CDR3 is CASSDFRGGDTQYF. The CDR3 DNA reads TGTGCCAGCAGTGACTTCAGGGGTGGCGATACGCAGTATTTT. The J gene is TRBJ2-3, the V gene TRBV6-4, with D perhaps matching TRBD1 (6 bases). This CDR3 has 14 residues. The V gene's germline CDR1 is MRHNA and CDR2 SNTAGT. V was cut by 1 base and J by 6 bases, with 11 bases left in between.

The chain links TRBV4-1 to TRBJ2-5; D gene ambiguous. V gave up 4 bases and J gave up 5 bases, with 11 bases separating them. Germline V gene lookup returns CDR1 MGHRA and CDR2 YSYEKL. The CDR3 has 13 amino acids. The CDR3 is CASSRNEVETQYF. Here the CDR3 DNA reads TGCGCCAGCAGCCGGAATGAGGTCGAGACCCAGTACTTC.

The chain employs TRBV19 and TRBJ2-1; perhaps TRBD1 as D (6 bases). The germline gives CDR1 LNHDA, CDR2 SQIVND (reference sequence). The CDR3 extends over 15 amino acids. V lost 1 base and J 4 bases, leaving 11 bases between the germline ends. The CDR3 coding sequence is TGTGCCAGTAGTATAGTGCCAGGGGCATACAATGAGCAGTTCTTC. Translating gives CASSIVPGAYNEQFF.

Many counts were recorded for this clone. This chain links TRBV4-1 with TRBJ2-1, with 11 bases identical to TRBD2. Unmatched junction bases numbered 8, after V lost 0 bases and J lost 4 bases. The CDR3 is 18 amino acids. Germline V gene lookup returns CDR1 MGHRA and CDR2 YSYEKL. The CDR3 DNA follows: TGCGCCAGCAGCCAAGAGGGTACCGGGACTAGCGGTTACAATGAGCAGTTCTTC. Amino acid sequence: CASSQEGTGTSGYNEQFF.

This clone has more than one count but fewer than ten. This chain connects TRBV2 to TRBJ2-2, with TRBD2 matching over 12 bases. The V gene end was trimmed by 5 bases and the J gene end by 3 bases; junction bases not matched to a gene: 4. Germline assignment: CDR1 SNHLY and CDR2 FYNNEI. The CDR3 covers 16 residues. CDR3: CASSPTSGSYTGELFF. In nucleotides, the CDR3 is TGTGCCAGCAGTCCGACTAGCGGGAGCTACACCGGGGAGCTGTTTTTT.

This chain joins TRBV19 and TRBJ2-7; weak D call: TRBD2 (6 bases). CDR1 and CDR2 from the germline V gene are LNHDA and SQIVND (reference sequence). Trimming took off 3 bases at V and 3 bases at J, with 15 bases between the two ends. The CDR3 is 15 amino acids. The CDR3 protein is CASSIGYSGVYEQYF. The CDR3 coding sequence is TGTGCCAGTAGTATTGGCTATTCGGGGGTCTACGAGCAGTACTTC.

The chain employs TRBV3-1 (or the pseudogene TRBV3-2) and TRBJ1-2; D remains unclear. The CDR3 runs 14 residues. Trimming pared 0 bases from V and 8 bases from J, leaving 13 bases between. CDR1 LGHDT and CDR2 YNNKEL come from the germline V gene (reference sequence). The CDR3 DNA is TGTGCCAGCAGCCAAGAGGCCCGGGTAGTGGGCTACACCTTC. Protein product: CASSQEARVVGYTF.

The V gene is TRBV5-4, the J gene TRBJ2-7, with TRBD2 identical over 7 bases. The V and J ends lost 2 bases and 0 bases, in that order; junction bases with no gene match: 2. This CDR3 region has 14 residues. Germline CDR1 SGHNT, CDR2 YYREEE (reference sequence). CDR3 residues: CASSLSGTSYEQYF. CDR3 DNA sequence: TGTGCCAGCAGCTTAAGCGGGACCTCCTACGAGCAGTACTTC.